This TCR beta chain was captured by sequencing in a study of blood T cells in healthy people across ages. A J-beta primer mix and a sample-barcoded 5' primer were used in a second PCR of roughly 7 to 12 cycles. Via MiXCR, TCRdb re-called the 5' RACE reads, giving one row per CDR3 protein. Among under 2,000,000 distinct CDR3 sequences listed, about 50% were seen once. A few counts support this clonotype. The study recruited healthy Caucasian donors from Russia who were aged about 6 to 90. This clonotype was obtained from a woman between 40 and 50 years old in good health. Sequencing used blood.

This chain's CDR3 is CASSQGYGGGYTF. As DNA, the CDR3 is TGTGCCAGCAGCCAGGGCTACGGGGGTGGCTACACCTTC. The V and J genes are TRBV3-1 and TRBJ1-2; tentatively, D is TRBD1 (5 bases). The length of the CDR3 is 13 residues. The V end lost 3 bases, the J end lost 7 bases, and 12 bases lay between the germline ends. Germline lookup yields CDR1 LGHDT and CDR2 YNNKEL (reference sequence).